The 8 T cell receptor beta chains below were found in one sample sequenced in a study of T-cell memory formation after mild COVID-19. TCRdb reanalysed the 5' RACE reads using MiXCR and keeps one entry per CDR3 protein. Among about 290,000 distinct CDR3 sequences listed, 15% to 20% were seen once. Specimen: PBMCs or a T cell subset sorted from them (not recorded which). Receptors originate from a man aged 18 to 30 who had mild COVID-19 (a few samples of this study predate the infection). Cell type and time point are not known.

This clonotype was seen a handful of times. The chain carries TRBV5-1 and TRBJ1-6, with D perhaps matching TRBD1 (5 bases). V was clipped by 0 bases and J by 8 bases, with 18 bases between them. Germline V gene data show CDR1 as SGHRS and CDR2 as YFSETQ. The CDR3 contains 17 residues. The CDR3 loop reads CASSLAGGLWEDSPLHF. CDR3 bases: TGCGCCAGCAGCTTGGCTGGGGGACTCTGGGAAGATTCACCCCTCCACTTT.

This clonotype has a handful of counts. J is TRBJ2-7 and V is TRBV28; the D gene is possibly TRBD1 (6 bases). V gave up 5 bases and J gave up 5 bases, with 22 bases separating them. Germline CDR1 is MDHEN and CDR2 is SYDVKM. CDR3 length: 16 residues. For the CDR3, the DNA is TGTGCCAGCAGTCCCGCAGGGGAGAGAAGGCGCGACGAGCAGTACTTC. It is translated as CASSPAGERRRDEQYF.

This clonotype turned up a few times. CDR3: CASTDFYGYTF. In DNA form, the CDR3 reads TGTGCCAGTACAGATTTCTATGGCTACACCTTC. The chain carries TRBV28 and TRBJ1-2; D gene uncertain. This CDR3 contains 11 residues. Looked up from germline, CDR1 is MDHEN and CDR2 is SYDVKM. Trimming removed 9 bases at V and 4 bases at J, with 9 bases between.

This clonotype was picked up many times. DNA of the CDR3: TGTGCCAGCAGTGACCGGGGCAGGGAGTACTTC. This codes for CASSDRGREYF. This rearrangement joins TRBV12-3 or TRBV12-4 to TRBJ2-7, with D perhaps assigned TRBD1 or TRBD2 (5 bases each). The CDR3 covers 11 residues. The V end lost 5 bases, the J end lost 11 bases, and 13 bases lay between the germline ends.

The V and J genes are TRBV24-1 and TRBJ1-2, with D unclear. Germline assignment: CDR1 KGHDR and CDR2 SFDVKD. The CDR3 loop spans 11 amino acids. V shed 9 bases and J shed 3 bases, with 7 bases lying between them. For the CDR3, the DNA is TGTGCCACCCGGAGGCACTATGGCTACACCTTC. This gives the protein CATRRHYGYTF.

This clonotype was observed at least ten times. The rearrangement uses TRBV3-1 and TRBJ1-6; no clear D. CDR1 and CDR2 (germline): LGHDT, YNNKEL (reference sequence). This CDR3 is 14 amino acids long. The V end lost 0 bases, the J end lost 10 bases, and 10 bases lay between the germline ends. This CDR3 is CASSQDRVGSPLHF. The DNA for the CDR3 is TGTGCCAGCAGCCAAGATAGGGTAGGATCACCCCTCCACTTT.

V and J are TRBV7-2 and TRBJ1-1; 10 bases line up with TRBD1. CDR1 SGHTA and CDR2 FQGNSA come from the germline V gene. The trim removed 8 bases at V and 0 bases at J, leaving 0 bases unmatched. CDR3 length: 13 residues. CDR3 coding DNA: TGTGCCAGCGGACAGGGGGTGAACACTGAAGCTTTCTTT. Protein: CASGQGVNTEAFF. Based on the CDR3 plus reference TRBV7-2 and TRBJ1-1, the full variable domain is GAGVSQSPSNKVTEKGKDVELRCDPISGHTALYWYRQSLGQGLEFLIYFQGNSAPDKSGLPSDRFSAERTGGSVSTLTIQRTQQEDSAVYLCASGQGVNTEAFFGQGTRLTVV.

The rearrangement joins TRBV7-9 to TRBJ2-3, with 8 bases aligning to TRBD1. This CDR3 spans 15 amino acids. V lost 5 bases to trimming and J lost 4 bases; unmatched junction nucleotides: 8. CDR1 is SEHNR and CDR2 is FQNEAQ in the germline V gene (reference sequence). The CDR3 loop reads CASSRPDREADTQYF. CDR3 nucleotides: TGTGCCAGCAGCCGACCGGACAGGGAGGCAGATACGCAGTATTTT.